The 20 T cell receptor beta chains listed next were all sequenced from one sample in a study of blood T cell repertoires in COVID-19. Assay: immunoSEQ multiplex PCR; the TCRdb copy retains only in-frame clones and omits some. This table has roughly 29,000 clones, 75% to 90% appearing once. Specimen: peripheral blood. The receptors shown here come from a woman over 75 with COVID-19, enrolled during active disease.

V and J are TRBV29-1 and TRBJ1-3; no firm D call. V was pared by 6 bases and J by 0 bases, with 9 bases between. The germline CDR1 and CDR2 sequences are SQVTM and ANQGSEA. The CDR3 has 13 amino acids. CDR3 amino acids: CSVGLASGNTIYF. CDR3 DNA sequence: TGCAGCGTAGGACTGGCCTCTGGAAACACCATATATTTT.

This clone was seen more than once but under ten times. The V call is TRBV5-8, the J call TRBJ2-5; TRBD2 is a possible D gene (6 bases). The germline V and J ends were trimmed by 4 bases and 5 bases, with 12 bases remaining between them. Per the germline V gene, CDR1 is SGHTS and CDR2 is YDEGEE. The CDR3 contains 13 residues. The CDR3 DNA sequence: TGTGCCAGCAGCCAAACTAGCACGGAGACCCAGTACTTC. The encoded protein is CASSQTSTETQYF.

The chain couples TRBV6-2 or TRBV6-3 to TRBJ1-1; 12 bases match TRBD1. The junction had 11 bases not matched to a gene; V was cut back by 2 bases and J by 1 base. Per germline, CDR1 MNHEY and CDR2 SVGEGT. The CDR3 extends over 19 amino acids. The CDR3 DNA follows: TGTGCCAGCAGTTACCGTTCAGGGACAGGGGGCGTCAAGAACACTGAAGCTTTCTTT. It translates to CASSYRSGTGGVKNTEAFF.

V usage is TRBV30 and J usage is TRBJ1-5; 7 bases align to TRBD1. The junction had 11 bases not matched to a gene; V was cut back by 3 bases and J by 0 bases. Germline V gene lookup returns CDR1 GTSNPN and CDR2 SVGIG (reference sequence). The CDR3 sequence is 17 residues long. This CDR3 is CAWRRPGGLYSNQPQHF. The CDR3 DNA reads TGTGCCTGGAGGAGACCAGGGGGGCTATATAGCAATCAGCCCCAGCATTTT.

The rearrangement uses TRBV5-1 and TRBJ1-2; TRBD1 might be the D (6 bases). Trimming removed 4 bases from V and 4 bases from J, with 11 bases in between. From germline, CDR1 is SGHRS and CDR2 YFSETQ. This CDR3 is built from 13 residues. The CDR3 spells CASSGGTRYGYTF. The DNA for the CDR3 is TGCGCCAGCAGCGGTGGGACACGCTATGGCTACACCTTC.

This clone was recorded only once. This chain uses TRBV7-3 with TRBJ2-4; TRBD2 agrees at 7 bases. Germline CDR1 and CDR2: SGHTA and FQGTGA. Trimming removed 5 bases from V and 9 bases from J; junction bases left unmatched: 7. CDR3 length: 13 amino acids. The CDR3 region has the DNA TGTGCCAGCAGCCAGGGACTAACAGGCATTCAGTACTTC. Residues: CASSQGLTGIQYF.

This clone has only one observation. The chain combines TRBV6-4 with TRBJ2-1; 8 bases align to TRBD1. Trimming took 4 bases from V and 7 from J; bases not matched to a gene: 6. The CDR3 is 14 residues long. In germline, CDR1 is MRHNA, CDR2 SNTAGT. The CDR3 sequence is CASSGQGARNEQFF. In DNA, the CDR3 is TGTGCCAGCAGTGGGCAGGGGGCGCGTAATGAGCAGTTCTTC.

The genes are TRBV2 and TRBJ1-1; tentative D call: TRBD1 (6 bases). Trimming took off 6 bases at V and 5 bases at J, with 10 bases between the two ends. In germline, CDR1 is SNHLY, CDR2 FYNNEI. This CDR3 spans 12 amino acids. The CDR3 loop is CASRSRGTEAFF. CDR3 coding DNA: TGTGCCAGCAGAAGCAGGGGAACTGAAGCTTTCTTT.

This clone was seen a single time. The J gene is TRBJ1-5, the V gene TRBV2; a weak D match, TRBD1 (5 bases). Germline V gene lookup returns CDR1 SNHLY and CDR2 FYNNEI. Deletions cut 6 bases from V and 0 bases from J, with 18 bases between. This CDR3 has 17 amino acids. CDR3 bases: TGTGCCAGCAGCCGGAACTTGGGGGGGGATAGCAATCAGCCCCAGCATTTT. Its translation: CASSRNLGGDSNQPQHF. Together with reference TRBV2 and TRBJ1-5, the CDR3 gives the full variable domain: EPEVTQTPSHQVTQMGQEVILRCVPISNHLYFYWYRQILGQKVEFLVSFYNNEISEKSEIFDDQFSVERPDGSNFTLKIRSTKLEDSAMYFCASSRNLGGDSNQPQHFGDGTRLSIL.

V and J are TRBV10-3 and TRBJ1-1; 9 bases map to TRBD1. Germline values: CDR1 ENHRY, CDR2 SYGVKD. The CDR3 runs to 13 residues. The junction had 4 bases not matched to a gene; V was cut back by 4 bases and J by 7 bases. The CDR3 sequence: CAISVGTGNEAFF. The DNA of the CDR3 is TGTGCCATCAGTGTGGGGACAGGGAATGAAGCTTTCTTT.

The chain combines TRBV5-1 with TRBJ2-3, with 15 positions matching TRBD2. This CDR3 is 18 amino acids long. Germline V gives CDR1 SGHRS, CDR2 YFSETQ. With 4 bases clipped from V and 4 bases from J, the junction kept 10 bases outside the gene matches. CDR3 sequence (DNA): TGCGCCAGCAGCCCGTGGACTAGCGGGGGGGCCGGGGCAGATACGCAGTATTTT. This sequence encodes CASSPWTSGGAGADTQYF. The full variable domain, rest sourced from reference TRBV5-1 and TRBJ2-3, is KAGVTQTPRYLIKTRGQQVTLSCSPISGHRSVSWYQQTPGQGLQFLFEYFSETQRNKGNFPGRFSGRQFSNSRSEMNVSTLELGDSALYLCASSPWTSGGAGADTQYFGPGTRLTVL.

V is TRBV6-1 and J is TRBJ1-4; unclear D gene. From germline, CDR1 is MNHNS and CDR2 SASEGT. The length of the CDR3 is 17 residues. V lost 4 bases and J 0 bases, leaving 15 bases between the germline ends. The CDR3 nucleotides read TGTGCCAGCAGTGTCTTAGTGGGCCAGGCAACTAATGAAAAACTGTTTTTT. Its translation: CASSVLVGQATNEKLFF.

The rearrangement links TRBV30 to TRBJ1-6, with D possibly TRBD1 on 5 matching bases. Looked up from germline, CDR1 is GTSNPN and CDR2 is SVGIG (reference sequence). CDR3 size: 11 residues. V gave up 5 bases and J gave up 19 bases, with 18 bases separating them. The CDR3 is CAWVSWGRAHF. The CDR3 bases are TGTGCCTGGGTCTCCTGGGGCAGGGCTCACTTT.

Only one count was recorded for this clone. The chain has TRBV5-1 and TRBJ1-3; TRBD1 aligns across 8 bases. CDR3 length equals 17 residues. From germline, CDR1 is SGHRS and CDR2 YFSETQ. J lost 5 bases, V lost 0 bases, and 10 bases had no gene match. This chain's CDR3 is CASSLEPWTGIRNTIYF. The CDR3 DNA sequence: TGCGCCAGCAGCTTGGAACCTTGGACAGGGATACGAAACACCATATATTTT. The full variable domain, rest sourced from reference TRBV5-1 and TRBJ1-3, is KAGVTQTPRYLIKTRGQQVTLSCSPISGHRSVSWYQQTPGQGLQFLFEYFSETQRNKGNFPGRFSGRQFSNSRSEMNVSTLELGDSALYLCASSLEPWTGIRNTIYFGEGSWLTVV.

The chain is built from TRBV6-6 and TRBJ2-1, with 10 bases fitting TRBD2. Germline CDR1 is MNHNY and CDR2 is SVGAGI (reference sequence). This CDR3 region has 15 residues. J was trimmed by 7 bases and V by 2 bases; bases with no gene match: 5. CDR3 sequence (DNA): TGTGCCAGCAGTTACCCAGCGGGGGGGCCGAATGAGCAGTTCTTC. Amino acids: CASSYPAGGPNEQFF.

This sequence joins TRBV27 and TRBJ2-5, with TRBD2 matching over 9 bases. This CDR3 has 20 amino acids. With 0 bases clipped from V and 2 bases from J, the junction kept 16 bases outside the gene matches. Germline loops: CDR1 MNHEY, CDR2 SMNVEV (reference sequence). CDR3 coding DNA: TGTGCCAGCAGTTTATCGAAGGGTGGTCTAGCGGGGAGAATACAAGAGACCCAGTACTTC. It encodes CASSLSKGGLAGRIQETQYF.

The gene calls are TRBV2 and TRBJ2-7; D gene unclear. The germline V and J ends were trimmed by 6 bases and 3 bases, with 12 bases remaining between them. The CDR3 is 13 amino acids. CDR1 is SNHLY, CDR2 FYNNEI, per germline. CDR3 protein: CASRPDMGYEQYF. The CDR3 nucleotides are TGTGCCAGCAGGCCTGACATGGGCTACGAGCAGTACTTC.

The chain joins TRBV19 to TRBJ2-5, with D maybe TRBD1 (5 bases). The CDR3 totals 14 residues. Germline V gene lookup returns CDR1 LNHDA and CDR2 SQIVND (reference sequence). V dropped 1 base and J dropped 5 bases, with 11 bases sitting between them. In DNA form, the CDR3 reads TGTGCCAGTAGTATAGGGGGCAGGTGGGAGACCCAGTACTTC. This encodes CASSIGGRWETQYF.

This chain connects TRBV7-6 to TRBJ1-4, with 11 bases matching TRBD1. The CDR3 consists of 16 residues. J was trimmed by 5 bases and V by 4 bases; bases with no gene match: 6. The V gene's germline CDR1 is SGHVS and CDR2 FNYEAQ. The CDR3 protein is CASSSRTGGGNEKLFF. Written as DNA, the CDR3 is TGTGCCAGCAGCTCCCGGACAGGGGGCGGGAATGAAAAACTGTTTTTT.

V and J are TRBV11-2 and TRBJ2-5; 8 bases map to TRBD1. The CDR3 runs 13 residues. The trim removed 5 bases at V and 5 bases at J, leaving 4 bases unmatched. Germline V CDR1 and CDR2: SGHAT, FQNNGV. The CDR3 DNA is TGTGCCAGCAGCCAGGGGGCGCGGGAGACCCAGTACTTC. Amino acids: CASSQGARETQYF.